These 16 T cell receptor beta chains were all obtained from the same sample, sequenced in a study of cytomegalovirus exposure and HLA in healthy donors. Profiled with immunoSEQ multiplex PCR; TCRdb holds only in-frame clones, not every one. The sample includes about 180,000 clones, around 85% seen only once; the top ten take 16%. Sequencing was performed on PBMCs. Receptors originate from a man aged 18-30 years in good health and CMV-seropositive.

The chain is built from TRBV11-3 and TRBJ1-4; 7 nucleotides agree with TRBD1. The CDR3 is 16 residues long. Unmatched junction bases numbered 7, after V lost 3 bases and J lost 3 bases. Germline V CDR1 and CDR2: SGHNT, YENEEA. The CDR3 reads CASSFSYRGANEKLFF. CDR3 bases: TGTGCCAGCAGCTTCTCTTACAGGGGAGCTAATGAAAAACTGTTTTTT.

This rearrangement joins TRBV6-6 to TRBJ1-1; 9 bases match TRBD1. From germline, CDR1 is MNHNY and CDR2 SVGAGI (reference sequence). V was pared by 7 bases and J by 5 bases, with 8 bases of the junction left unmatched. This CDR3 is built from 14 residues. The CDR3: CASILTGGWTEAFF. For the CDR3, the DNA is TGTGCCAGCATTCTTACAGGGGGCTGGACTGAAGCTTTCTTT.

The CDR3 loop is CASSQTAGDPSYEQYF. The CDR3 coding sequence is TGTGCCAGCAGCCAGACAGCGGGAGACCCCTCCTACGAGCAGTACTTC. This chain connects TRBV4-2 to TRBJ2-7, with 8 bases lining up with TRBD2. With V trimmed by 3 bases and J by 0 bases, 7 bases remained unmatched. Looked up from germline, CDR1 is LGHNA and CDR2 is YNFKEQ. CDR3 length: 16 amino acids.

The V and J genes are TRBV28 and TRBJ2-7; 16 bases align to TRBD2. The junction had 7 bases not matched to a gene; V was cut back by 3 bases and J by 5 bases. The CDR3 contains 17 residues. Germline CDR1 reads MDHEN; CDR2 reads SYDVKM. Here the CDR3 DNA reads TGTGCCAGCAGTTTGGCCCCGGGACTAGCGGGAGGGCACGAGCAGTACTTC. Translation: CASSLAPGLAGGHEQYF.

The genes are TRBV6-1 and TRBJ1-6, with 9 bases lining up with TRBD1. The ends lost 5 bases at V and 7 bases at J; junction bases unmatched: 3. The CDR3 consists of 14 residues. Germline V lookup: CDR1 MNHNS, CDR2 SASEGT. CDR3 residues: CASSPGQGNSPLHF. The CDR3, as DNA: TGTGCCAGCAGTCCCGGACAGGGGAATTCACCCCTCCACTTT.

The chain links TRBV19 to TRBJ2-7; TRBD1 matches at 11 bases. The length of the CDR3 is 15 residues. The germline gives CDR1 LNHDA, CDR2 SQIVND (reference sequence). V lost 5 bases to trimming and J lost 6 bases; unmatched junction nucleotides: 9. CDR3 nucleotides: TGTGCCAGTAGTCCTGGACAGGGGGCTTTCTCCGAGCAGTACTTC. Encoded protein: CASSPGQGAFSEQYF.

V gene TRBV5-1 combines with J gene TRBJ2-7, with 7 bases lining up with TRBD1. The CDR3 loop spans 16 amino acids. The V gene's germline CDR1 is SGHRS and CDR2 YFSETQ. V trimming: 0 bases; J trimming: 9 bases; junction bases outside the gene matches: 15. This CDR3 reads CASSLAVGQSLGGQYF. CDR3 in DNA: TGCGCCAGCAGCTTGGCGGTGGGACAGTCGTTAGGGGGGCAGTACTTC.

This clone was seen a few times. As DNA, the CDR3 is TGTGCCAGCTCATTCCCGGGACAGGGGGCCGCAGATACGCAGTATTTT. It is translated as CASSFPGQGAADTQYF. This sequence joins TRBV18 and TRBJ2-3; 12 bases map to TRBD1. The germline CDR1 and CDR2 sequences are KGHSH and LQKENI. Losses at the gene ends were 5 bases for V and 4 bases for J; bases not matched to a gene: 7. This CDR3 has 16 residues.

In DNA, the CDR3 is TGTGCCAGCAGCTTGTCTGGGACTAGCGGGAGGTACGAGCAGTACTTC. The encoded protein is CASSLSGTSGRYEQYF. The chain uses TRBV7-8 and TRBJ2-7, with 15 bases fitting TRBD2. The V gene end was trimmed by 3 bases and the J gene end by 4 bases; junction bases not matched to a gene: 4. In germline, CDR1 is SGHVS, CDR2 FQNEAQ. CDR3 length: 16 residues. The full variable domain, with the rest looked up from reference TRBV7-8 and TRBJ2-7, is GAGVSQSPRYKVAKRGQDVALRCDPISGHVSLFWYQQALGQGPEFLTYFQNEAQLDKSGLPSDRFFAERPEGSVSTLKIQRTQQEDSAVYLCASSLSGTSGRYEQYFGPGTRLTVT.

On this clone: This specimen includes other DNA sequences encoding the same CDR3. V and J are TRBV11-3 and TRBJ1-2; no firm D call. Germline V CDR1 and CDR2: SGHNT, YENEEA. Trimming removed 5 bases from V and 6 bases from J, with 13 bases in between. This CDR3 comprises 13 residues. In DNA form, the CDR3 reads TGTGCCAGCAGCCTAGTGGGTCGGGATGGCTACACCTTC. Translated, it gives CASSLVGRDGYTF.

The chain uses TRBV10-3 and TRBJ1-3; 8 bases match TRBD1. The germline CDR1 and CDR2 sequences are ENHRY and SYGVKD. The CDR3 has 16 residues. V shed 2 bases, J shed 9 bases, and the junction held 12 bases outside the gene matches. As DNA, the CDR3 is TGTGCCATCAGTGAGCTCCCGACAGGGGCCTCCGCCACCATATATTTT. As protein: CAISELPTGASATIYF.

This rearrangement joins TRBV28 to TRBJ2-7; 9 bases agree with TRBD2. The CDR3 consists of 16 residues. Germline V gene data show CDR1 as MDHEN and CDR2 as SYDVKM. The V segment lost 4 bases and the J segment 7 bases; nucleotides outside the gene matches: 14. The chain's CDR3 is CASSSPAGGKSAEQYF. CDR3 DNA sequence: TGTGCCAGCAGTTCCCCCGCGGGGGGGAAATCGGCTGAGCAGTACTTC. The full variable domain, with the rest looked up from reference TRBV28 and TRBJ2-7, is DVKVTQSSRYLVKRTGEKVFLECVQDMDHENMFWYRQDPGLGLRLIYFSYDVKMKEKGDIPEGYSVSREKKERFSLILESASTNQTSMYLCASSSPAGGKSAEQYFGPGTRLTVT.

Concerning this clone: Other DNA sequences from this sample encode an identical CDR3 as well. The gene calls are TRBV2 and TRBJ1-5; D not certain. Germline V lookup: CDR1 SNHLY, CDR2 FYNNEI. This CDR3 is 14 amino acids long. V lost 7 bases to trimming and J lost 0 bases, with 10 bases between them. As DNA, the CDR3 is TGTGCCAGCACCCGACGGGATAGCAATCAGCCCCAGCATTTT. Encoded protein: CASTRRDSNQPQHF.

This clone was counted between two and nine times. The genes are TRBV7-2 and TRBJ2-2; D possibly corresponds to TRBD1 (6 bases). Trimming pared 7 bases from V and 2 bases from J, leaving 14 bases between. Per germline, CDR1 SGHTA and CDR2 FQGNSA. This CDR3 is built from 15 residues. The CDR3 sequence: CASTEGGYNTGELFF. In DNA form, the CDR3 reads TGTGCCAGCACCGAAGGGGGTTATAACACCGGGGAGCTGTTTTTT.

The chain carries TRBV27 and TRBJ2-1; 9 positions agree with TRBD2. Unmatched junction bases numbered 4, after V lost 2 bases and J lost 2 bases. CDR3 length equals 16 residues. CDR1 is MNHEY and CDR2 is SMNVEV in the germline V gene (reference sequence). Here the CDR3 DNA reads TGTGCCAGCAGTTTAGGGGCTAGCGGGGCCTACAATGAGCAGTTCTTC. This encodes CASSLGASGAYNEQFF.

A single count supports this clone. CDR3 DNA: TGTGCCAGCAGTTACCGCGGGACAGGGGAACAGCCCCAGCATTTT. This encodes CASSYRGTGEQPQHF. The chain uses TRBV6-5 and TRBJ1-5; TRBD1 agrees at 10 bases. This CDR3 contains 15 residues. J was trimmed by 7 bases and V by 2 bases; bases with no gene match: 5. CDR1 and CDR2 from the germline V gene are MNHEY and SVGAGI.